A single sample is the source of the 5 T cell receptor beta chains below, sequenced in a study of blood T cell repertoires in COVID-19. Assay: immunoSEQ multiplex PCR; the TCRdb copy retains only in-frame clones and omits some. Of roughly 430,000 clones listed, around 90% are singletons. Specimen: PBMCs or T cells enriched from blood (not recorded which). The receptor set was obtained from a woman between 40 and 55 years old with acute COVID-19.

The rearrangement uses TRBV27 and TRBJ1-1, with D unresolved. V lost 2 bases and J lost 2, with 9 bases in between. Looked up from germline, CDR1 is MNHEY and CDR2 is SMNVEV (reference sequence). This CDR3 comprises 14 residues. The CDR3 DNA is TGTGCCAGCAGTTTACGTTCGTCTAACACTGAAGCTTTCTTT. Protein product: CASSLRSSNTEAFF.

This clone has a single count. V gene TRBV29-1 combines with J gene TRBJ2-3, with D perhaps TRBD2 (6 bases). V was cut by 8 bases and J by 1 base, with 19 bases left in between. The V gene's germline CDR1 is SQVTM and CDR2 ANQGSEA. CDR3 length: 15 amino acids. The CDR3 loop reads CSYAGLAWGTDTQYF. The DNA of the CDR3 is TGCAGCTACGCCGGGCTAGCGTGGGGCACAGATACGCAGTATTTT.

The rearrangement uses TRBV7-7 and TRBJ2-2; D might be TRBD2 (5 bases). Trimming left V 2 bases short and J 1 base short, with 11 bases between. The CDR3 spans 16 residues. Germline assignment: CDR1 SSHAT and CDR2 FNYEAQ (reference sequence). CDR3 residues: CASSLNPAENTGELFF. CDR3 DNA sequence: TGTGCCAGCAGCTTAAATCCAGCGGAGAACACCGGGGAGCTGTTTTTT.

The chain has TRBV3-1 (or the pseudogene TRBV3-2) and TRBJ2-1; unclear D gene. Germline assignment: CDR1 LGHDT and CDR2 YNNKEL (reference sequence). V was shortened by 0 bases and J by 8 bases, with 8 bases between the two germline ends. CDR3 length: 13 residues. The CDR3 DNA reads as TGTGCCAGCAGCCAAGATCTAGACTATGAGCAGTTCTTC. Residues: CASSQDLDYEQFF.

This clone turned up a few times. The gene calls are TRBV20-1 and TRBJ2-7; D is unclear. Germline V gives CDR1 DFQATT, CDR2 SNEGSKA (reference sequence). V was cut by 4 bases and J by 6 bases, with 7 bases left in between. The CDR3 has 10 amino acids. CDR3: CSANACEQYF. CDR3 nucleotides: TGCAGTGCTAACGCGTGCGAGCAGTACTTC.